Here is one T cell receptor (beta chain) with its context. Its antigen is undetermined. Patients were ruled out by autoimmune disease history or systemic immunosuppression. These data belong to a study of OX40 agonist ivuxolimab in advanced cancers. Study-level background: Aged roughly 23 to 90 with a mean of 60 years, they were 82.7% male. Allowance was made for prior anti-PD-1, anti-PD-L1 or anti-CTLA-4 therapy, and 40% had some.

Germline loops: CDR1 MNHEY, CDR2 SMNVEV (reference sequence). There are 14 residues in the CDR3. With 3 bases removed from V and 0 bases from J, the gap between germline ends came to 9 bases. Here immunoSEQ multiplex PCR was the method, and the copy in TCRdb shows in-frame clones only, minus some. The top ten hold just under 6.5% of the sample, which has 45,000 to 65,000 clones, approximately 80% seen once. Study results and caveats: Expansion of clones was among the lowest in partial responders at 0.1-3.0 mg/kg.

This receptor was identified in an adult with an advanced solid tumor such as melanoma, head and neck, liver or kidney cancer. The chain links TRBV27 to TRBJ2-7; possible D gene TRBD2, 5 bases. This sample comprised CD4+ or CD8+ T cells sorted from blood, obtained in a trial of the OX40 agonist ivuxolimab. The CDR3 here is CASSFNSVSYEQYF. The CDR3 nucleotides read TGTGCCAGCAGTTTCAATAGCGTCTCCTACGAGCAGTACTTC.